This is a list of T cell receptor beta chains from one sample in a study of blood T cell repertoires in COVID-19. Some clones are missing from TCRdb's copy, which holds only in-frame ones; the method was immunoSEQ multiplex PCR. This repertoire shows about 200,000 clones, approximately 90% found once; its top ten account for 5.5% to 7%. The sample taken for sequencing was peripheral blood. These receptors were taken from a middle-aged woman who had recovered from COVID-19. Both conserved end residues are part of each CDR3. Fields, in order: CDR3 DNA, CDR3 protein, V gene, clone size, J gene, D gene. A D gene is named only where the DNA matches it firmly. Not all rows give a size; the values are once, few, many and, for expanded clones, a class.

cdr3_nt: TGTGCCAGCAGCGCTACTAGCGGCCCTGGATCCTACGAGCAGTACTTC
cdr3_aa: CASSATSGPGSYEQYF
v_call: TRBV7-2
clone_size: .
j_call: TRBJ2-7
d_call: TRBD2

cdr3_nt: TGCGCCAGCAGCCCCTGGACAGGGTATGACGGGGAGCTGTTTTTT
cdr3_aa: CASSPWTGYDGELFF
v_call: TRBV4-1
clone_size: .
j_call: TRBJ2-2
d_call: TRBD1

cdr3_nt: TGTGCCAGCTCACGCGGGACAGGGCAAGATACGCAGTATTTT
cdr3_aa: CASSRGTGQDTQYF
v_call: TRBV18
clone_size: .
j_call: TRBJ2-3
d_call: TRBD1

cdr3_nt: TGTGCCACCAGTGGCCCGTCTAGCGGGATGAACACCGGGGAGCTGTTTTTT
cdr3_aa: CATSGPSSGMNTGELFF
v_call: TRBV24-1
clone_size: few
j_call: TRBJ2-2
d_call: TRBD2

cdr3_nt: TGTGCCAGCAGCTTAGCTCCCGGGGCCGGGGAGCTGTTTTTT
cdr3_aa: CASSLAPGAGELFF
v_call: TRBV7-2
clone_size: .
j_call: TRBJ2-2
d_call: .

cdr3_nt: TGTGCCAGCAGTTACACAGCTAATCAGCCCCAGCATTTT
cdr3_aa: CASSYTANQPQHF
v_call: TRBV6-2/TRBV6-3
clone_size: .
j_call: TRBJ1-5
d_call: .

cdr3_nt: TGTGCCAGCAGCTCGCGGACAGCGGACCCGGTCCTGACTTTC
cdr3_aa: CASSSRTADPVLTF
v_call: TRBV14
clone_size: few
j_call: TRBJ2-6
d_call: .

cdr3_nt: TGTGCCAGTAGAGACAGGGTTCGGCAGCCCCAGCATTTT
cdr3_aa: CASRDRVRQPQHF
v_call: TRBV19
clone_size: .
j_call: TRBJ1-5
d_call: TRBD1

cdr3_nt: TGTGCCAGCAAGTCGATGGAGTATGAGCAGTTCTTC
cdr3_aa: CASKSMEYEQFF
v_call: TRBV11-2
clone_size: .
j_call: TRBJ2-1
d_call: .

cdr3_nt: TGTGCCAGCAGCCCCGGGGGGCGGATTGAAGCTTTCTTT
cdr3_aa: CASSPGGRIEAFF
v_call: TRBV28
clone_size: .
j_call: TRBJ1-1
d_call: .

cdr3_nt: TGTGCCAGTAGTACCGACAGGGGATTCTATGGCTACACCTTC
cdr3_aa: CASSTDRGFYGYTF
v_call: TRBV19
clone_size: .
j_call: TRBJ1-2
d_call: TRBD1

cdr3_nt: TGTGCCAGCTGGCCGGGAGGGTACAATGAGCAGTTCTTC
cdr3_aa: CASWPGGYNEQFF
v_call: TRBV6-5
clone_size: .
j_call: TRBJ2-1
d_call: TRBD2

cdr3_nt: TGTGCCTGGAGTGCGCAGAGGACTAGCGGAAGCACAGATACGCAGTATTTT
cdr3_aa: CAWSAQRTSGSTDTQYF
v_call: TRBV30
clone_size: .
j_call: TRBJ2-3
d_call: TRBD2

cdr3_nt: TGTGCCAGCAGCTTAGCTCCGGACAGGATCTATGGCTACACCTTC
cdr3_aa: CASSLAPDRIYGYTF
v_call: TRBV7-8
clone_size: .
j_call: TRBJ1-2
d_call: TRBD1

cdr3_nt: TGTGCCACAGTATCCCCCGAACGGGGGGCGAACACCGGGGAGCTGTTTTTT
cdr3_aa: CATVSPERGANTGELFF
v_call: TRBV10-3
clone_size: .
j_call: TRBJ2-2
d_call: TRBD2

cdr3_nt: TGCGCCAGCAGCTTGGCCTTAGGGCCGACTAGCGGGGGTCTCGCGGTCTTC
cdr3_aa: CASSLALGPTSGGLAVF
v_call: TRBV5-1
clone_size: .
j_call: TRBJ2-1
d_call: TRBD2

cdr3_nt: TGTGCCAGTAGCAAGGACAGGGGGCAAATTGGCAATCAGCCCCAGCATTTT
cdr3_aa: CASSKDRGQIGNQPQHF
v_call: TRBV19
clone_size: few
j_call: TRBJ1-5
d_call: TRBD1

cdr3_nt: TGTGCCAGCAATAGACAGGGTCTGAACGTCCTGACTTTC
cdr3_aa: CASNRQGLNVLTF
v_call: TRBV6-5
clone_size: .
j_call: TRBJ2-6
d_call: TRBD1

cdr3_nt: TGTGCCAGAGAAACAAGGACAGGCGTGAACACTGAAGCTTTCTTT
cdr3_aa: CARETRTGVNTEAFF
v_call: TRBV21-1
clone_size: .
j_call: TRBJ1-1
d_call: .

cdr3_nt: TGTGCCAGCAGTTTATTGTCGGGCACCATATATTTT
cdr3_aa: CASSLLSGTIYF
v_call: TRBV28
clone_size: .
j_call: TRBJ1-3
d_call: .